A single sample is the source of the 22 T cell receptor beta chains below, sequenced in a study of shared clonotypes between healthy human individuals. Method: immunoSEQ multiplex PCR; TCRdb's copy keeps in-frame clones and lacks some. The table records some 2,400,000 clones, approximately 94% of them present only once. The sequenced sample consisted of naive CD4+ T cells sorted from blood. Subset defined: CD45RA+ positively selected. These receptor sequences come from a man aged 18 to 30 in good health.

The rearrangement joins TRBV30 to TRBJ1-1; D unclear. The V gene's germline CDR1 is GTSNPN and CDR2 SVGIG (reference sequence). CDR3 length: 11 residues. The germline V and J ends were trimmed by 5 bases and 8 bases, with 12 bases remaining between them. Here the CDR3 reads CAWGPVGEAFF. The CDR3 nucleotides are TGTGCCTGGGGCCCCGTAGGGGAAGCTTTCTTT.

This clone was detected only once. This chain joins TRBV5-1 and TRBJ1-3; D is possibly TRBD1 (6 bases). CDR3 size: 14 residues. V lost 8 bases and J 1 base, leaving 13 bases between the germline ends. Germline V lookup: CDR1 SGHRS, CDR2 YFSETQ. CDR3 amino acids: CASSRGGSGNTIYF. DNA for the CDR3: TGCGCCAGTAGTAGGGGGGGATCTGGAAACACCATATATTTT. The variable domain in full, with the rest retrieved from reference TRBV5-1 and TRBJ1-3, is KAGVTQTPRYLIKTRGQQVTLSCSPISGHRSVSWYQQTPGQGLQFLFEYFSETQRNKGNFPGRFSGRQFSNSRSEMNVSTLELGDSALYLCASSRGGSGNTIYFGEGSWLTVV.

This chain joins TRBV6-5 and TRBJ2-5, with D unclear. V lost 6 bases to trimming and J lost 4 bases, with 9 bases between them. The length of the CDR3 is 12 residues. CDR1 MNHEY and CDR2 SVGAGI come from the germline V gene. DNA for the CDR3: TGTGCCAGCAGGTCCGCTCCAGAGACCCAGTACTTC. This translates into CASRSAPETQYF.

The CDR3 DNA sequence: TGTGCCAGCAGTTACTCGGGTTTCGGGGGCGCAGATACGCAGTATTTT. It is translated as CASSYSGFGGADTQYF. The chain combines TRBV6-6 with TRBJ2-3, with D perhaps TRBD1 or TRBD2 (6 bases each). Germline CDR1 reads MNHNY; CDR2 reads SVGAGI (reference sequence). The CDR3 has 16 amino acids. V shed 0 bases and J shed 4 bases, with 14 bases lying between them.

This CDR3 reads CASSFLVAGSTDTQYF. The CDR3 bases are TGTGCCAGCAGTTTTTTAGTAGCGGGGAGCACAGATACGCAGTATTTT. This chain uses TRBV28 with TRBJ2-3, with 8 bases lining up with TRBD2. Germline CDR1 MDHEN, CDR2 SYDVKM. The CDR3 is 16 amino acids. The J segment lost 0 bases and the V segment lost 3 bases, leaving 5 bases of the junction unmatched.

V gene TRBV18 combines with J gene TRBJ2-3, with a tentative D call TRBD1 (6 bases). CDR1 and CDR2 from the germline V gene are KGHSH and LQKENI. The CDR3 spans 13 residues. V was shortened by 4 bases and J by 6 bases, with 11 bases between the two germline ends. Written as DNA, the CDR3 is TGTGCCAGCTCACGCAACAGGGCCGATACGCAGTATTTT. Residues: CASSRNRADTQYF.

The chain joins TRBV11-2 to TRBJ1-5; D is unresolved. V was trimmed by 0 bases and J by 6 bases, leaving 12 bases between them. Germline CDR1 and CDR2: SGHAT and FQNNGV. The CDR3 covers 15 residues. The chain's CDR3 is CASSLDPGGVQPQHF. The CDR3 nucleotides are TGTGCCAGCAGCTTAGACCCGGGTGGGGTTCAGCCCCAGCATTTT.

The V and J genes are TRBV5-6 and TRBJ2-1, with unresolved D. The CDR3 has 15 amino acids. The V gene's germline CDR1 is SGHDT and CDR2 YYEEEE. Trimming shortened V by 0 bases and J by 7 bases, and 14 bases separated the two germline ends. CDR3 region: CASSLGPNERNEQFF. The CDR3 region has the DNA TGTGCCAGCAGCTTGGGGCCCAACGAGAGAAATGAGCAGTTCTTC.

V is TRBV18 and J is TRBJ1-1; D is unresolved. Trimming removed 3 bases at V and 1 base at J, with 6 bases between. The CDR3 loop spans 13 amino acids. CDR1 KGHSH and CDR2 LQKENI come from the germline V gene. CDR3 DNA: TGTGCCAGCTCACCCAATACGAACACTGAAGCTTTCTTT. Amino acid sequence: CASSPNTNTEAFF.

This chain joins TRBV18 and TRBJ2-2; D gene ambiguous. The CDR3 spans 13 residues. The germline gives CDR1 KGHSH, CDR2 LQKENI. V gave up 2 bases and J gave up 7 bases, with 8 bases separating them. CDR3 in amino acids: CASSPASDGELFF. Written as DNA, the CDR3 is TGTGCCAGCTCACCAGCTTCAGACGGGGAGCTGTTTTTT.

About this clone: This same CDR3 is encoded by further DNA sequences in the sample. The CDR3 sequence: CASRRTGTDTQYF. CDR3 nucleotides: TGTGCCAGCAGGAGAACAGGGACAGATACGCAGTATTTT. The chain recombines TRBV6-5 with TRBJ2-3, with a possible D match to TRBD1 (6 bases). Per germline, CDR1 MNHEY and CDR2 SVGAGI. The CDR3 has 13 residues. V was pared by 6 bases and J by 3 bases, with 10 bases between.

The gene calls are TRBV6-6 and TRBJ1-2, with 10 nucleotides matching TRBD1. Germline values: CDR1 MNHNY, CDR2 SVGAGI (reference sequence). Trimming took 5 bases from V and 6 from J; bases not matched to a gene: 9. This CDR3 is built from 15 residues. The CDR3 protein is CASSIGQGGRNGYTF. The DNA of the CDR3 is TGTGCCAGCAGTATTGGACAGGGGGGTAGGAATGGCTACACCTTC.

This chain joins TRBV5-1 and TRBJ1-1, with D perhaps matching TRBD1 (5 bases). The CDR3 extends over 16 amino acids. V was shortened by 0 bases and J by 1 base, with 13 bases between the two germline ends. CDR1 and CDR2 from the germline V gene are SGHRS and YFSETQ. The CDR3 here is CASSLGGDGKNTEAFF. Here the CDR3 DNA reads TGCGCCAGCAGCTTGGGGGGCGACGGCAAGAACACTGAAGCTTTCTTT.

The chain has TRBV29-1 and TRBJ2-3; no clear D. Germline loops: CDR1 SQVTM, CDR2 ANQGSEA. Trimming took off 7 bases at V and 1 base at J, with 9 bases between the two ends. The CDR3 is made up of 12 amino acids. The CDR3 coding sequence is TGCAGCGGGGATCCGGGCACAGATACGCAGTATTTT. Translating gives CSGDPGTDTQYF.

The rearrangement uses TRBV7-8 and TRBJ1-4, with a possible D match to TRBD1 (5 bases). Trimming removed 1 base at V and 6 bases at J, with 9 bases between. The CDR3 extends over 14 amino acids. Per germline, CDR1 SGHVS and CDR2 FQNEAQ. CDR3 amino acids: CASSLGGDHEKLFF. CDR3 DNA: TGTGCCAGCAGCTTAGGAGGGGATCATGAAAAACTGTTTTTT.

The chain recombines TRBV19 with TRBJ1-5, with D unresolved. CDR1 LNHDA and CDR2 SQIVND come from the germline V gene (reference sequence). V shed 4 bases and J shed 3 bases, with 22 bases lying between them. The CDR3 spans 18 residues. The CDR3 sequence: CASSRDTQTSYTNQPQHF. CDR3 in DNA: TGTGCCAGTAGTAGGGATACCCAAACGTCCTACACCAATCAGCCCCAGCATTTT.

The chain combines TRBV7-8 with TRBJ1-4; the match to TRBD1 covers 7 bases. The CDR3 has 14 amino acids. V was pared by 1 base and J by 8 bases, with 4 bases of the junction left unmatched. CDR1 SGHVS and CDR2 FQNEAQ come from the germline V gene. The CDR3: CASSLEGAREKLFF. Written as DNA, the CDR3 is TGTGCCAGCAGCTTAGAGGGGGCCCGAGAAAAACTGTTTTTT.

DNA of the CDR3: TGCGCCAGCAGCCAAGAGGGAGAACTAGGGGAGGGCCATGAGCAGTTCTTC. It encodes CASSQEGELGEGHEQFF. The chain carries TRBV4-1 and TRBJ2-1, with TRBD2 matching 7 bases. J gave up 8 bases and V 0 bases, and 13 bases lay outside the gene matches. CDR1 is MGHRA and CDR2 is YSYEKL in the germline V gene. This CDR3 is built from 17 residues.

The gene calls are TRBV5-1 and TRBJ2-5; possible D gene TRBD1, 6 bases. Trimming took off 4 bases at V and 2 bases at J, with 18 bases between the two ends. The CDR3 spans 16 residues. Looked up from germline, CDR1 is SGHRS and CDR2 is YFSETQ. The CDR3, as DNA: TGCGCCAGCAGCCCTCTGAAACAGGGCACGCAAGAGACCCAGTACTTC. Translation: CASSPLKQGTQETQYF.

As concerns this clone: Distinct nucleotide sequences in the sample also encode this CDR3. This chain uses TRBV29-1 with TRBJ1-1; D uncertain. This CDR3 region has 11 residues. Germline-derived CDR1 and CDR2 are SQVTM and ANQGSEA. V shed 6 bases and J shed 2 bases, with 7 bases lying between them. CDR3 amino acids: CSVVGNTEAFF. The CDR3 DNA reads as TGCAGCGTCGTAGGTAACACTGAAGCTTTCTTT.

In the case of this clone: This CDR3 is also generated by other DNA sequences in the sample. The chain is built from TRBV27 and TRBJ1-6; 9 bases agree with TRBD1. V shed 6 bases and J 10 bases; nucleotides not matched to a gene: 7. Per the germline V gene, CDR1 is MNHEY and CDR2 is SMNVEV (reference sequence). There are 14 residues in the CDR3. CDR3 coding DNA: TGTGCCAGCAGCCAGAACAGGGGGCTCTCACCCCTCCACTTT. Protein product: CASSQNRGLSPLHF.

This chain links TRBV6-6 with TRBJ2-3; the D is unclear. Per germline, CDR1 MNHNY and CDR2 SVGAGI (reference sequence). V dropped 4 bases and J dropped 2 bases, with 16 bases sitting between them. CDR3 length: 16 amino acids. In DNA, the CDR3 is TGTGCCAGCAGTTCCGTGGTCGGAAGTCACACAGATACGCAGTATTTT. Its translation: CASSSVVGSHTDTQYF.